The rows below give T cell receptor beta chains drawn from one sample of a study of CD8 T cells in ankylosing spondylitis. TCRdb re-called the 5' RACE reads with MiXCR, one entry per CDR3 protein. The table has 200,000 to 250,000 distinct CDR3 sequences, roughly 24% seen once. Sequenced: blood, either unsorted or a sorted T cell fraction (not recorded which). These receptors were taken from a male donor with ankylosing spondylitis or in good health (not recorded which). CDR3s include the opening cysteine and the closing phenylalanine or tryptophan. D genes are given only for firm matches. Some rows have no size entry. The others give once, few or many, or a class for an expanded clone.

clone_size: many
d_call: -
v_call: TRBV25-1
j_call: TRBJ2-7
cdr3_nt: TGTGCCAGCAGTGACCCGGGACGGACGAACGAGCAGTACTTC
cdr3_aa: CASSDPGRTNEQYF

clone_size: many
d_call: -
v_call: TRBV29-1
j_call: TRBJ2-2
cdr3_nt: TGCAGCGTGACAGTATCTCCCGGGGAGCTGTTTTTT
cdr3_aa: CSVTVSPGELFF

clone_size: -
d_call: -
v_call: TRBV29-1
j_call: TRBJ2-7
cdr3_nt: TGCAGCGTTGAGGGACGAGCCCAATACGAGCAGTACTTC
cdr3_aa: CSVEGRAQYEQYF

clone_size: few
d_call: -
v_call: TRBV5-1
j_call: TRBJ2-6
cdr3_nt: TGCGCCAGCAGCTTGGTAGTATCTGGGGCCAACGTCCTGACTTTC
cdr3_aa: CASSLVVSGANVLTF

clone_size: many
d_call: TRBD2
v_call: TRBV15
j_call: TRBJ2-7
cdr3_nt: TGTGCCACCAGCAGGGGACTAGCGGGACCATACGAGCAGTACTTC
cdr3_aa: CATSRGLAGPYEQYF

clone_size: many
d_call: -
v_call: TRBV3-1
j_call: TRBJ1-5
cdr3_nt: TGTGCCAGCAGCCAAGGTACCAATCAGCCCCAGCATTTT
cdr3_aa: CASSQGTNQPQHF

clone_size: -
d_call: TRBD1
v_call: TRBV10-3
j_call: TRBJ2-2
cdr3_nt: TGTGTCATCAGCCCCGGACAGGGGGCAGGCACCGGGGAGCTGTTTTTT
cdr3_aa: CVISPGQGAGTGELFF

clone_size: many
d_call: -
v_call: TRBV27
j_call: TRBJ1-5
cdr3_nt: TGTGCCAGCAGTTCAGGTGGGTCAGGCCAGCCCCAGCATTTT
cdr3_aa: CASSSGGSGQPQHF

clone_size: many
d_call: TRBD1
v_call: TRBV29-1
j_call: TRBJ2-2
cdr3_nt: TGCAGCATCCGACAGGGGGCCTTGAATTCGGGGGAGCTGTTTTTT
cdr3_aa: CSIRQGALNSGELFF

clone_size: -
d_call: -
v_call: TRBV15
j_call: TRBJ1-2
cdr3_nt: TGTGCCACCAGCAGACCCGTTCCAGGACAGTCTAACTATGGCTACACCTTC
cdr3_aa: CATSRPVPGQSNYGYTF

clone_size: -
d_call: -
v_call: TRBV10-3
j_call: TRBJ2-7
cdr3_nt: TGTGCCATCAGTGAGAGGGACACGGTCTCCGCGTACGAGCAGTACTTC
cdr3_aa: CAISERDTVSAYEQYF

clone_size: many
d_call: TRBD2
v_call: TRBV5-1
j_call: TRBJ2-3
cdr3_nt: TGCGCCAGCAGCCTAACAACTAGCGGAGACACAGATACGCAGTATTTT
cdr3_aa: CASSLTTSGDTDTQYF

clone_size: few
d_call: -
v_call: TRBV29-1
j_call: TRBJ2-5
cdr3_nt: TGCAGCGTTGAAGATGCACTAGCAGGAGAGACCCAGTACTTC
cdr3_aa: CSVEDALAGETQYF

clone_size: many
d_call: -
v_call: TRBV5-1
j_call: TRBJ2-1
cdr3_nt: TGCGCCAGCAGCTTGGTGGGTACCACCTACAATGAGCAGTTCTTC
cdr3_aa: CASSLVGTTYNEQFF

clone_size: -
d_call: -
v_call: TRBV20-1
j_call: TRBJ2-7
cdr3_nt: TGCAGTGCTAGCCGGGAGTCCTACGAGCAGTACTTC
cdr3_aa: CSASRESYEQYF

clone_size: many
d_call: TRBD2
v_call: TRBV5-1
j_call: TRBJ2-1
cdr3_nt: TGCGCCAGCAGCTTTACTCGGGCTAGCGGGAGCGGTGAGCAGTTCTTC
cdr3_aa: CASSFTRASGSGEQFF

clone_size: many
d_call: TRBD2
v_call: TRBV7-7
j_call: TRBJ2-1
cdr3_nt: TGTGCTAGCAGCTTTGGCGGGAGGGAGGATGAGCAGTTCTTC
cdr3_aa: CASSFGGREDEQFF

clone_size: -
d_call: -
v_call: TRBV4-3
j_call: TRBJ2-1
cdr3_nt: TGCGCCAGCAGCCAAGAGGGCCGGGAGCTCAATGAGCAGTTCTTC
cdr3_aa: CASSQEGRELNEQFF

clone_size: -
d_call: TRBD2
v_call: TRBV20-1
j_call: TRBJ2-3
cdr3_nt: TGCAGTGCTAGTTTTCCAGCGGGAGTATTAGATACGCAGTATTTT
cdr3_aa: CSASFPAGVLDTQYF

clone_size: many
d_call: -
v_call: TRBV12-3/TRBV12-4
j_call: TRBJ2-5
cdr3_nt: TGTGCCAGCAGCTATCGCCGGCGGGCGGGAAAGGGGGAGACCCAGTACTTC
cdr3_aa: CASSYRRRAGKGETQYF

clone_size: -
d_call: -
v_call: TRBV5-1
j_call: TRBJ2-5
cdr3_nt: TGCGCCAGCAGTGGAGGGTTGAGAGAGACCCAGTACTTC
cdr3_aa: CASSGGLRETQYF

clone_size: -
d_call: -
v_call: TRBV29-1
j_call: TRBJ1-1
cdr3_nt: TGCAGCGCCATTGCTGGGGGGCCGAACACTGAAGCTTTCTTT
cdr3_aa: CSAIAGGPNTEAFF

clone_size: -
d_call: TRBD1
v_call: TRBV29-1
j_call: TRBJ2-1
cdr3_nt: TGCAGCGTTGTAAGGGACAGGGGTTACAATGAGCAGTTCTTC
cdr3_aa: CSVVRDRGYNEQFF

clone_size: few
d_call: -
v_call: TRBV20-1
j_call: TRBJ1-2
cdr3_nt: TGCAGTGCTAGAGATGAGGCAGGGGGCTACACCTTC
cdr3_aa: CSARDEAGGYTF

clone_size: many
d_call: TRBD2
v_call: TRBV7-2
j_call: TRBJ2-5
cdr3_nt: TGTGCCAGCAGCTCTGGACTAGTTGAAAAGACCCAGTACTTC
cdr3_aa: CASSSGLVEKTQYF

clone_size: many
d_call: TRBD1
v_call: TRBV6-5
j_call: TRBJ1-5
cdr3_nt: TGTGCCAGCAGTTACCGACAGGGGGTTCAGCCCCAGCATTTT
cdr3_aa: CASSYRQGVQPQHF

clone_size: -
d_call: TRBD1
v_call: TRBV6-1
j_call: TRBJ2-1
cdr3_nt: TGTGCCAGCAGTGGGGTCGGGACAGGGGTAATTCGGGAGCAGTTCTTC
cdr3_aa: CASSGVGTGVIREQFF

clone_size: few
d_call: TRBD2
v_call: TRBV20-1
j_call: TRBJ2-1
cdr3_nt: TGCAGTGCACCTAGCGGGGGCTGGTCCTACAATGAGCAGTTCTTC
cdr3_aa: CSAPSGGWSYNEQFF

clone_size: -
d_call: TRBD2
v_call: TRBV7-7
j_call: TRBJ2-1
cdr3_nt: TGTGCTAGCAGCCCGGGACGGGCGGGGGGTCACAATGAGCAGTTCTTC
cdr3_aa: CASSPGRAGGHNEQFF

clone_size: -
d_call: -
v_call: TRBV5-6
j_call: TRBJ2-5
cdr3_nt: TGTGCCAGCAGCGCAACCGGGACTCAAGAGACCCAGTACTTC
cdr3_aa: CASSATGTQETQYF

clone_size: many
d_call: -
v_call: TRBV7-2
j_call: TRBJ2-2
cdr3_nt: TGTGCCAGCAGCCCGGACAGTAACACCGGGGAGCTGTTTTTT
cdr3_aa: CASSPDSNTGELFF

clone_size: many
d_call: -
v_call: TRBV29-1
j_call: TRBJ1-1
cdr3_nt: TGCAGCGTCGAGAAACAGCTGAACACTGAAGCTTTCTTT
cdr3_aa: CSVEKQLNTEAFF

clone_size: -
d_call: -
v_call: TRBV11-2
j_call: TRBJ1-3
cdr3_nt: TGTGCCAGCAGCCCGACGTGGGGAGGAAACACCATATATTTT
cdr3_aa: CASSPTWGGNTIYF

clone_size: many
d_call: -
v_call: TRBV29-1
j_call: TRBJ1-2
cdr3_nt: TGCAGCGTTGAAGGGCGCGGGGGGGCCTATGGCTACACCTTC
cdr3_aa: CSVEGRGGAYGYTF

clone_size: few
d_call: -
v_call: TRBV20-1
j_call: TRBJ2-2
cdr3_nt: TGCAGTGCACCGACACACACCGGGGAGCTGTTTTTT
cdr3_aa: CSAPTHTGELFF

clone_size: -
d_call: -
v_call: TRBV5-1
j_call: TRBJ2-7
cdr3_nt: TGCGCCAGCAGCGGGACACACAGTTCCTACGAGCAGTACTTC
cdr3_aa: CASSGTHSSYEQYF

clone_size: many
d_call: TRBD2
v_call: TRBV20-1
j_call: TRBJ2-1
cdr3_nt: TGCAGTGCTAGAGAAGGTAGCGGGAGGGTTCGTAATGAGCAGTTCTTC
cdr3_aa: CSAREGSGRVRNEQFF

clone_size: many
d_call: -
v_call: TRBV20-1
j_call: TRBJ2-3
cdr3_nt: TGCAGTGCCACGGACGCGGGCTTCGTCCATACGCAGTATTTT
cdr3_aa: CSATDAGFVHTQYF

clone_size: many
d_call: TRBD1
v_call: TRBV12-3/TRBV12-4
j_call: TRBJ1-6
cdr3_nt: TGTGCCAGCAGTTTATTGGGACAGGGGTCTTCACCCCTCCACTTT
cdr3_aa: CASSLLGQGSSPLHF

clone_size: few
d_call: -
v_call: TRBV7-2
j_call: TRBJ2-5
cdr3_nt: TGTGCCAGCAGCTCCTCCAGGGGGGCGCAAGAGACCCAGTACTTC
cdr3_aa: CASSSSRGAQETQYF

clone_size: -
d_call: TRBD2
v_call: TRBV7-2
j_call: TRBJ2-5
cdr3_nt: TGTGCCAGCAGCTTAGTTGGCGGGAGGGCCGGAGAGACCCAGTACTTC
cdr3_aa: CASSLVGGRAGETQYF

clone_size: many
d_call: -
v_call: TRBV20-1
j_call: TRBJ2-1
cdr3_nt: TGCAGTGCTAGTGTCACTAGTAGGAATGAGCAGTTCTTC
cdr3_aa: CSASVTSRNEQFF

clone_size: many
d_call: -
v_call: TRBV25-1
j_call: TRBJ2-7
cdr3_nt: TGTGCCAGCAGGGGAAGGGGCTACGAGCAGTACTTC
cdr3_aa: CASRGRGYEQYF

clone_size: few
d_call: -
v_call: TRBV5-1
j_call: TRBJ2-5
cdr3_nt: TGCGCCAGCAGCCCACCGGGCCGCGAGACCCAGTACTTC
cdr3_aa: CASSPPGRETQYF

clone_size: -
d_call: TRBD1
v_call: TRBV2
j_call: TRBJ1-4
cdr3_nt: TGTGCCAGCAGTGGGGACAGGGGTGCTAATGAAAAACTGTTTTTT
cdr3_aa: CASSGDRGANEKLFF

clone_size: -
d_call: -
v_call: TRBV5-6
j_call: TRBJ2-1
cdr3_nt: TGTGCCAGCAGCTTGAAGGGGACCTCCTACAATGAGCAGTTCTTC
cdr3_aa: CASSLKGTSYNEQFF

clone_size: -
d_call: -
v_call: TRBV6-1
j_call: TRBJ2-5
cdr3_nt: TGTGCCAGCAGTACGGGGGGGACAGTTGAGACCCAGTACTTC
cdr3_aa: CASSTGGTVETQYF

clone_size: many
d_call: -
v_call: TRBV20-1
j_call: TRBJ2-2
cdr3_nt: TGCAGTGCTAGGGAGAGGAACACCGGGGAGCTGTTTTTT
cdr3_aa: CSARERNTGELFF

clone_size: few
d_call: TRBD2
v_call: TRBV5-1
j_call: TRBJ2-2
cdr3_nt: TGCGCCAGCAGCTTGTCACTAGCGGGAGTCACCGGGGAGCTGTTTTTT
cdr3_aa: CASSLSLAGVTGELFF

clone_size: few
d_call: -
v_call: TRBV7-2
j_call: TRBJ2-1
cdr3_nt: TGTGCCAGCAGCTTAGATAGCGGCGGACGCAATGAGCAGTTCTTC
cdr3_aa: CASSLDSGGRNEQFF

clone_size: -
d_call: TRBD2
v_call: TRBV20-1
j_call: TRBJ2-1
cdr3_nt: TGCAGTGCTAGAAGGTCGGCGGGAGTCGTCAATGAGCAGTTCTTC
cdr3_aa: CSARRSAGVVNEQFF

clone_size: -
d_call: -
v_call: TRBV10-3
j_call: TRBJ2-1
cdr3_nt: TGTGCCACTGCACAGTGGAGCTCCTACAATGAGCAGTTCTTC
cdr3_aa: CATAQWSSYNEQFF

clone_size: many
d_call: -
v_call: TRBV25-1
j_call: TRBJ2-5
cdr3_nt: TGTGCCAGCAGTGAATTTCGGCGAGGGGTAGAGACCCAGTACTTC
cdr3_aa: CASSEFRRGVETQYF

clone_size: many
d_call: -
v_call: TRBV7-9
j_call: TRBJ2-6
cdr3_nt: TGTGCCAGCAGCTTTGGTTTTGGCCTCTCTGGGGCCAACGTCCTGACTTTC
cdr3_aa: CASSFGFGLSGANVLTF